This TCR beta chain was retrieved from a study of blood T cell repertoires in COVID-19. On the study more broadly: Samples representing acute and convalescent COVID-19 were sourced from the United States, Italy and Spain. PBMCs, B-cell-depleted T cells, or T cells were the source of the cDNA or gDNA that made up the material.

The protocol was immunoSEQ multiplex PCR, while the TCRdb copy is restricted to in-frame clones and leaves out a portion. Of about 180,000 clones detected, about 83% appear once; the ten largest clones hold roughly an eighth. Germline CDR1 reads KGHSH; CDR2 reads LQKENI. This CDR3 has 13 amino acids. V was shortened by 4 bases and J by 8 bases, with 9 bases between the two germline ends. Enrolment of Seattle patients took place during active infection, and they were followed longitudinally. The sequenced material came from peripheral blood. The rearrangement joins TRBV18 to TRBJ1-6; no firm D call. This TCR was sampled from a woman in her seventies with COVID-19, enrolled during active disease. The CDR3 coding sequence is TGTGCCAGCTCACTAGCGGACTATTCACCCCTCCACTTT. This sequence encodes CASSLADYSPLHF.